Listed below are T cell receptor beta chains from one sample, sequenced in a study of cytomegalovirus exposure and HLA in healthy donors. Profiling relied on immunoSEQ multiplex PCR, and the TCRdb table lists in-frame clones only, not all of them. In the table there are fewer than 250,000 clones, approximately 80% of which are singletons. Sequencing was carried out using PBMCs. These receptors all stem from a man in his forties in good health and CMV-seronegative. CDR3s include the opening cysteine and the closing phenylalanine or tryptophan. A D gene is named only where the DNA matches it firmly. Size is stated for part of the rows, as once, few or many counts, or as a class when the clone is expanded.

.,TRBD2,TRBV7-2,TRBJ2-5,CASSLARASGGLETQYF,TGTGCCAGCAGCTTAGCGAGGGCTAGCGGGGGCTTAGAGACCCAGTACTTC
.,TRBD1,TRBV5-1,TRBJ1-2,CASSIAGTDYGYTF,TGCGCCAGCAGCATCGCCGGGACAGATTATGGCTACACCTTC
.,.,TRBV27,TRBJ2-5,CASSLYSSAVPQYF,TGTGCCAGCAGTTTATATTCTAGCGCGGTGCCCCAGTACTTC
once,.,TRBV30,TRBJ1-3,CAWSGDTGNTIYF,TGTGCCTGGAGTGGGGACACCGGGAACACCATATATTTT
few,.,TRBV7-2,TRBJ2-7,CASSPGYEQYF,TGTGCCAGCAGCCCAGGGTACGAGCAGTACTTC
.,TRBD2,TRBV5-1,TRBJ2-5,CASSSGLAGGPETQYF,TGCGCCAGCAGCTCGGGACTAGCGGGAGGTCCTGAGACCCAGTACTTC
few,TRBD1,TRBV5-6,TRBJ1-5,CASSRTGGGGQPQHF,TGTGCCAGCAGCCGGACAGGGGGCGGCGGTCAGCCCCAGCATTTT
.,.,TRBV5-4,TRBJ2-1,CASSLKREKAHEQFF,TGTGCCAGCAGCTTGAAGAGGGAGAAAGCCCATGAGCAGTTCTTC
.,.,TRBV4-1,TRBJ2-2,CASSRTGNGELFF,TGCGCCAGCAGCCGTACAGGGAACGGGGAGCTGTTTTTT
once,.,TRBV19,TRBJ1-1,CASSIAGGREPFF,TGTGCCAGTAGTATAGCCGGCGGCCGGGAGCCTTTCTTT
few,TRBD2,TRBV13,TRBJ2-5,CASSSDGGVGTQYF,TGTGCCAGCAGCTCCGATGGGGGGGTAGGGACCCAGTACTTC
.,.,TRBV4-3,TRBJ1-2,CASSQDAGRKDYGYTF,TGCGCCAGCAGCCAAGATGCCGGGAGGAAGGACTATGGCTACACCTTC
many,TRBD1,TRBV4-1,TRBJ1-2,CASSQGGRGRSNYGYTF,TGCGCCAGCAGCCAAGGAGGCAGGGGGCGATCTAACTATGGCTACACCTTC
.,.,TRBV6-5,TRBJ2-1,CASSYLYTNEQFF,TGTGCCAGCAGTTACTTGTACACCAATGAGCAGTTCTTC
.,TRBD1,TRBV27,TRBJ2-1,CASSSGQGYEQFF,TGTGCCAGCAGTTCGGGACAGGGGTATGAGCAGTTCTTC
.,.,TRBV27,TRBJ2-1,CASSLLERRYNEQFF,TGTGCCAGCAGTTTACTGGAGCGGCGTTACAATGAGCAGTTCTTC
.,TRBD2,TRBV10-3,TRBJ2-5,CAITRGAGGQETQYF,TGTGCCATCACCCGAGGAGCGGGGGGTCAAGAGACCCAGTACTTC
.,TRBD1,TRBV27,TRBJ1-5,CASSLGGWGNQPQHF,TGTGCCAGCAGTCTAGGGGGCTGGGGCAATCAGCCCCAGCATTTT
many,.,TRBV5-4,TRBJ1-1,CASSLGKQIFF,TGTGCCAGCAGCTTGGGGAAACAGATTTTCTTT
.,TRBD1,TRBV9,TRBJ2-2,CASSPGGTGELFF,TGTGCCAGCAGCCCAGGGGGTACCGGGGAGCTGTTTTTT
once,TRBD2,TRBV6-4,TRBJ2-3,CASSDSRGSTDTQYF,TGTGCCAGCAGTGACTCGCGGGGGAGCACAGATACGCAGTATTTT
few,TRBD1,TRBV9,TRBJ2-1,CASSVIPTGAYNEQFF,TGTGCCAGCAGCGTAATCCCTACAGGGGCCTACAATGAGCAGTTCTTC
.,.,TRBV7-9,TRBJ2-7,CASSLVGRGETLQYF,TGTGCCAGCAGCTTAGTAGGCAGGGGGGAAACTCTGCAGTACTTC
.,.,TRBV6-1,TRBJ1-2,CASSASSLGGQGGYTF,TGTGCCAGCAGTGCGTCCTCCCTCGGGGGGCAGGGTGGCTACACCTTC
.,.,TRBV29-1,TRBJ2-1,CSVEYRGNSYNEQFF,TGCAGCGTTGAGTATCGCGGAAATTCCTACAATGAGCAGTTCTTC
.,TRBD1,TRBV9,TRBJ1-2,CASSVGQGAFNYGYTF,TGTGCCAGCAGCGTTGGACAGGGGGCCTTTAACTATGGCTACACCTTC
.,.,TRBV19,TRBJ1-4,CASKFLSSNEKLFF,TGTGCCAGTAAATTCCTGTCGAGTAATGAAAAACTGTTTTTT
.,TRBD2,TRBV2,TRBJ2-2,CASSQRGNTGELFF,TGTGCCAGCTCGCAGCGGGGAAACACCGGGGAGCTGTTTTTT
.,.,TRBV6-5,TRBJ2-2,CASSLYVAGELFF,TGTGCCAGCAGTCTCTACGTCGCCGGGGAGCTGTTTTTT
.,.,TRBV25-1,TRBJ1-2,CASKSGVRGYTF,TGTGCCAGCAAGTCAGGGGTTCGAGGCTACACCTTC
.,TRBD2,TRBV27,TRBJ2-7,CASSLTSGSFYEQYF,TGTGCCAGCAGTCTAACTAGCGGGAGTTTCTACGAGCAGTACTTC
once,.,TRBV15,TRBJ2-3,CATSLGVTDTQYF,TGTGCCACCAGCTTAGGGGTCACAGATACGCAGTATTTT
.,TRBD2,TRBV19,TRBJ2-1,CASSTSGSNEQFF,TGTGCCAGTAGTACTAGCGGGAGCAATGAGCAGTTCTTC
once,TRBD1,TRBV27,TRBJ1-1,CASSPWGQPNTEAFF,TGTGCCAGCAGTCCATGGGGACAGCCTAACACTGAAGCTTTCTTT
.,.,TRBV28,TRBJ2-7,CASSSSSLQGTYEQYF,TGTGCCAGCAGTTCGTCCTCCCTACAGGGAACCTACGAGCAGTACTTC
.,.,TRBV2,TRBJ2-7,CASRNPDWNYEQYF,TGTGCCAGCAGAAACCCGGACTGGAATTACGAGCAGTACTTC
.,TRBD1,TRBV7-6,TRBJ2-7,CASTRDRSSYEQYF,TGTGCCAGCACCAGGGACAGGAGCTCCTACGAGCAGTACTTC
.,.,TRBV27,TRBJ2-5,CASSPGTVRETQYF,TGTGCCAGCAGTCCGGGGACTGTAAGGGAGACCCAGTACTTC
few,.,TRBV6-6,TRBJ1-3,CASSARGTSGNTIYF,TGTGCCAGCAGTGCCCGTGGGACTTCTGGAAACACCATATATTTT
few,.,TRBV6-5,TRBJ2-1,CASSYPGSGQNEQFF,TGTGCCAGCAGTTACCCCGGGTCCGGTCAAAATGAGCAGTTCTTC
.,.,TRBV18,TRBJ2-7,CASSPQTATYEQYF,TGTGCCAGCTCACCACAGACAGCCACCTACGAGCAGTACTTC
.,TRBD1,TRBV9,TRBJ2-1,CASSVSGGNNEQFF,TGTGCCAGCAGCGTATCAGGGGGCAACAATGAGCAGTTCTTC
few,.,TRBV5-6,TRBJ2-5,CASSLGGGEQYF,TGTGCCAGCAGCTTGGGGGGAGGAGAGCAGTACTTC
.,TRBD1,TRBV7-9,TRBJ1-2,CSSYGQGDYGYTF,TGTTCCAGCTACGGACAGGGTGACTATGGCTACACCTTC
.,.,TRBV4-1,TRBJ1-2,CASSQFGGLGYGYTF,TGCGCCAGCAGCCAATTCGGGGGGCTCGGCTATGGCTACACCTTC
.,.,TRBV27,TRBJ1-1,CASSPRTGGTEAFF,TGTGCCAGCAGTCCCCGGACGGGCGGGACTGAAGCTTTCTTT
once,TRBD1,TRBV4-1,TRBJ1-1,CASSQEGETGGGTEAFF,TGCGCCAGCAGCCAAGAAGGAGAGACAGGGGGAGGCACTGAAGCTTTCTTT
.,.,TRBV5-1,TRBJ2-7,CASSWETGEQYF,TGCGCCAGCAGCTGGGAAACAGGCGAGCAGTACTTC
few,.,TRBV11-2,TRBJ1-1,CASVPIRGVGTEAFF,TGTGCCAGCGTACCCATACGCGGTGTCGGCACTGAAGCTTTCTTT
.,.,TRBV2,TRBJ1-5,CASRGQEKGPQHF,TGTGCCAGCAGGGGGCAGGAGAAGGGGCCCCAGCATTTT